This T cell receptor (beta chain) was recorded in a study of blood T cell repertoires in COVID-19. Across the whole study: The origin of the acute and convalescent COVID-19 samples was the United States, Italy and Spain.

The CDR3 totals 15 residues. Trimming took off 4 bases at V and 4 bases at J, with 16 bases between the two ends. The germline V gene has CDR1 MDHEN and CDR2 SYDVKM. Original processing notes: Reference gene primer amplification yielded estimated nucleated cell counts. Some clones are missing from TCRdb's copy, which holds only in-frame ones; the method was immunoSEQ multiplex PCR. The V and J calls and clone size are taken from that table; D and trimming were inferred from the DNA. The table lists 150,000 to 200,000 clones, around four fifths of them singletons. The Seattle patients joined while their infection was active and were tracked longitudinally afterward.

Sequences were obtained from peripheral blood. The sequence came from a woman between 65 and 79 years old with COVID-19, enrolled during active disease. The chain employs TRBV28 and TRBJ1-2; possibly TRBD1 for D (5 bases). CDR3 sequence: CASSYRVGGTYGYTF. The DNA for the CDR3 is TGTGCCAGCAGTTACAGAGTCGGGGGGACCTATGGCTACACCTTC.